This T cell receptor beta chain was documented in a study of T cell repertoires in cytomegalovirus infection. Study-level background: Both CMV infection and a matching HLA type were indicated by public TCR beta signatures.

The table lists this clonotype with many counts. Its antigen is still unknown. TCRdb re-called the reads with MiXCR, one entry per CDR3 protein. The sample has fewer than 550,000 distinct CDR3 sequences, approximately 10% seen once. General study results and limits: The ex vivo response was dominated by HLA-C-restricted CMV-specific TCR beta clonotypes.

The source material was PBMCs. This receptor was obtained from a human donor in good health (CMV status not recorded). Some clones in this sample may be carry-over from other donors' samples.

The CDR3 nucleotides are TGTGCCAGCAGTACCCTCCTAGCGGGACAAGAGACCCAGTACTTC. The encoded protein is CASSTLLAGQETQYF. The J gene is TRBJ2-5, the V gene TRBV2; 9 nucleotides match TRBD2. Germline CDR1 SNHLY, CDR2 FYNNEI. Losses at the gene ends were 5 bases for V and 2 bases for J; bases not matched to a gene: 6. CDR3 size: 15 residues.